This T cell receptor beta chain was retrieved from a study of human T cells and chemical hapten exposure. Turning to the study itself: Sensitization employed 2% DPC on about 2 cm by about 2 cm of upper inner arm skin. Diphenylcyclopropenone was applied weekly to patients' scalps across the approximately 24-week study. Application of 0.01% DPC to the upper back was done by patch test, with a reading at 6 days.

For the library, individual cDNA molecules each received unique molecular identifiers. TCRdb ran MiXCR on the RACE reads and lists one entry per CDR3 protein. In the table there are more than 250,000 distinct CDR3 sequences, 7.5% to 9% of which are singletons. There are 16 residues in the CDR3. Trimming took off 5 bases at V and 2 bases at J, with 17 bases between the two ends. Looked up from germline, CDR1 is SGHTA and CDR2 is FQGNSA. Stated time point: pre-sensitization, week 0. The treatment was: therapeutic diphenylcyclopropenone sensitization with weekly scalp DPC. The V and J genes are TRBV7-2 and TRBJ2-3; possibly TRBD1 for D (6 bases). Source: whole blood, taken in connection with sensitization to the hapten diphenylcyclopropenone (DPC). The origin of this receptor is a man between 18 and 29 years old with alopecia areata. Some clones in this sample may be carry-over from other donors' samples. As DNA, the CDR3 is TGTGCCAGCAGCAAAAGACGGGACACGAACACAGATACGCAGTATTTT. This sequence encodes CASSKRRDTNTDTQYF.